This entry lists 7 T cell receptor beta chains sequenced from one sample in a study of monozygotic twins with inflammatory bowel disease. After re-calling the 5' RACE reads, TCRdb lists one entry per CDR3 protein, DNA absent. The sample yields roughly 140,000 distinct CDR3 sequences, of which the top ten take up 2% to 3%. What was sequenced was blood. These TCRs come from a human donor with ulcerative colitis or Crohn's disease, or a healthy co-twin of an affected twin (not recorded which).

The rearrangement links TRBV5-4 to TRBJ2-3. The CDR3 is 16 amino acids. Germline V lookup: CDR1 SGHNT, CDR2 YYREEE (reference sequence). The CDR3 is CASSPPKTKSTDTQYF.

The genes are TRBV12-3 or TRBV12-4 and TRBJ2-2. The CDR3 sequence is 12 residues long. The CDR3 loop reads CASRAIRGELFF.

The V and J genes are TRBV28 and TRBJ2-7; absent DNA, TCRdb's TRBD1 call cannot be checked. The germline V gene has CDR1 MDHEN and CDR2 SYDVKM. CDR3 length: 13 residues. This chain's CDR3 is CASRIPDGGEQYF. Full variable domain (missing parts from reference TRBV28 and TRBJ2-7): DVKVTQSSRYLVKRTGEKVFLECVQDMDHENMFWYRQDPGLGLRLIYFSYDVKMKEKGDIPEGYSVSREKKERFSLILESASTNQTSMYLCASRIPDGGEQYFGPGTRLTVT.

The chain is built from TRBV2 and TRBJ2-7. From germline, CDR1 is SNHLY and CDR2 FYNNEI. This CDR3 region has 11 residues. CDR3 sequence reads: CASRDGHEQYF.

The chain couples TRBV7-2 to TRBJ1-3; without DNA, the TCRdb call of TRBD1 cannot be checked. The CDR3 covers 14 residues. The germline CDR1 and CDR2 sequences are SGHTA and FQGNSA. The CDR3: CASSPRGPGNTIYF.

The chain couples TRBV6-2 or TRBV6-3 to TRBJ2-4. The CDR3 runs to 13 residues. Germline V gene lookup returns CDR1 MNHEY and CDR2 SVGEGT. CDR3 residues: CASSTGRRNIQYF.

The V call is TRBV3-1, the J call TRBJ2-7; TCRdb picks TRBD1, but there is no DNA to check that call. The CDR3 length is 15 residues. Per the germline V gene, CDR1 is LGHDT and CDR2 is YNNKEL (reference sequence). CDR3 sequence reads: CASSQVRGANYEQYF.